What follows are 26 T cell receptor beta chains derived from one specimen sequenced in a study of early T cells in non-severe SARS-CoV-2 infection. From the 5' RACE reads, TCRdb called clonotypes with MiXCR, one entry per CDR3 protein. Of about 80,000 distinct CDR3 sequences in the sample, 7.5% to 10% were seen once. The sample taken for sequencing was whole blood. Receptors were obtained from an adult who was a healthcare worker with PCR-confirmed SARS-CoV-2 infection or an uninfected control (not recorded which).

CDR3 DNA: TGTGCCAGCAGCATTCGACCAGACTACTACGAGCAGTACTTC. Translated, it gives CASSIRPDYYEQYF. V usage is TRBV9 and J usage is TRBJ2-7, with D possibly being TRBD2 (5 bases). The V end was cut by 4 bases, the J end by 3 bases, with 14 bases between. The CDR3 has 14 amino acids. Germline CDR1 reads SGDLS; CDR2 reads YYNGEE.

This clonotype appeared many times. V usage is TRBV27 and J usage is TRBJ2-7, with TRBD2 identical over 11 bases. The CDR3 runs 15 residues. Germline-derived CDR1 and CDR2 are MNHEY and SMNVEV (reference sequence). J gave up 7 bases and V 5 bases, and 10 bases lay outside the gene matches. CDR3 coding DNA: TGTGCCAGCAGTCTCCAACTAGCGGGAGTTTTAGAGCAGTACTTC. Its protein is CASSLQLAGVLEQYF.

This clonotype came up a few times. This sequence joins TRBV18 and TRBJ2-7; D gene ambiguous. The V gene's germline CDR1 is KGHSH and CDR2 LQKENI. V lost 2 bases and J 6 bases, leaving 11 bases between the germline ends. The CDR3 runs 13 residues. CDR3 amino acids: CASSPDWGREQYF. CDR3 sequence (DNA): TGTGCCAGCTCACCAGATTGGGGTCGCGAGCAGTACTTC.

Only a few counts were recorded for this clonotype. The chain joins TRBV29-1 to TRBJ2-2, with D maybe TRBD1 (6 bases). This CDR3 contains 14 residues. Germline CDR1 reads SQVTM; CDR2 reads ANQGSEA. The V and J ends lost 4 bases and 3 bases respectively, with 12 bases between them. The CDR3 sequence is CSVAYRADTGELFF. The CDR3 region has the DNA TGCAGCGTTGCCTACAGGGCTGACACCGGGGAGCTGTTTTTT.

This clonotype was seen at least ten times. The chain links TRBV6-5 to TRBJ1-1, with D uncertain. Germline V lookup: CDR1 MNHEY, CDR2 SVGAGI. With 2 bases removed from V and 5 bases from J, the gap between germline ends came to 12 bases. CDR3 length: 14 amino acids. CDR3 sequence: CASSYGSGVTEAFF. CDR3 nucleotides: TGTGCCAGCAGTTACGGGTCTGGCGTGACTGAAGCTTTCTTT.

The chain recombines TRBV7-2 with TRBJ2-4, with a weak D call TRBD2 (5 bases). Germline V lookup: CDR1 SGHTA, CDR2 FQGNSA. CDR3 length: 16 residues. Trimming cost V 5 bases and J 9 bases, with 23 bases left between them. The CDR3 loop reads CASSQTIPPRSGIQYF. In DNA, the CDR3 is TGTGCCAGCAGCCAGACTATACCCCCACGGTCCGGCATTCAGTACTTC.

This clonotype was seen at least ten times. The rearrangement joins TRBV7-3 to TRBJ2-1; D gene uncertain. The CDR3 sequence is 15 residues long. Germline CDR1 and CDR2: SGHTA and FQGTGA. The germline V and J ends were trimmed by 5 bases and 8 bases, with 19 bases remaining between them. The CDR3: CASSHIGLERDEQFF. CDR3 DNA: TGTGCCAGCAGCCATATCGGATTAGAGCGCGATGAGCAGTTCTTC.

The genes are TRBV3-1 and TRBJ2-7; the match to TRBD2 covers 10 bases. Germline lookup yields CDR1 LGHDT and CDR2 YNNKEL (reference sequence). Trimming took 0 bases from V and 3 from J; bases not matched to a gene: 5. This CDR3 has 16 amino acids. CDR3 protein: CASSQDRASGSYEQYF. CDR3 DNA: TGTGCCAGCAGCCAAGATCGGGCTAGCGGGAGCTACGAGCAGTACTTC.

Only a few counts were recorded for this clonotype. V usage is TRBV4-2 and J usage is TRBJ1-3, with unresolved D. Trimming pared 0 bases from V and 2 bases from J, leaving 14 bases between. The CDR3 length is 17 residues. Germline-derived CDR1 and CDR2 are LGHNA and YNFKEQ. The CDR3 region is CASSQDWRGQAGNTIYF. CDR3 nucleotides: TGTGCCAGCAGCCAAGATTGGAGAGGCCAAGCTGGAAACACCATATATTTT.

In its sample, this clonotype was seen a few times. The chain couples TRBV28 to TRBJ1-6; no firm D call. The CDR3 covers 13 residues. The V gene lost 4 bases and the J gene lost 7 bases, with 8 bases spanning the gap. Germline V gene data show CDR1 as MDHEN and CDR2 as SYDVKM. CDR3 sequence: CASSWPGNSPLHF. The CDR3 DNA follows: TGTGCCAGCAGTTGGCCCGGCAATTCACCCCTCCACTTT.

Ten or more counts support this clonotype. The chain combines TRBV10-3 with TRBJ2-7; 7 bases fit TRBD1. The CDR3 totals 15 residues. Unmatched junction bases numbered 8, after V lost 3 bases and J lost 3 bases. Germline CDR1 ENHRY, CDR2 SYGVKD. The CDR3 bases are TGTGCCATCAGTGACTCCCGGGACAGTAACTACGAGCAGTACTTC. Translating gives CAISDSRDSNYEQYF.

The V call is TRBV9, the J call TRBJ1-1; weak D call: TRBD1 (5 bases). CDR3 length: 14 amino acids. V lost 0 bases, J lost 6 bases, and 12 bases lay in between. From germline, CDR1 is SGDLS and CDR2 YYNGEE. The DNA of the CDR3 is TGTGCCAGCAGCGTAGATGGACAACCGGCTGAAGCTTTCTTT. Translation gives CASSVDGQPAEAFF. Complete variable domain (other parts from reference TRBV9 and TRBJ1-1): DSGVTQTPKHLITATGQRVTLRCSPRSGDLSVYWYQQSLDQGLQFLIQYYNGEERAKGNILERFSAQQFPDLHSELNLSSLELGDSALYFCASSVDGQPAEAFFGQGTRLTVV.

The chain combines TRBV6-5 with TRBJ2-3; 15 positions match TRBD2. This CDR3 is built from 20 residues. J was trimmed by 1 base and V by 7 bases; bases with no gene match: 15. From germline, CDR1 is MNHEY and CDR2 SVGAGI. CDR3 sequence: CASILGLAGGPSTGTDTQYF. Written as DNA, the CDR3 is TGTGCCAGCATCCTCGGACTAGCGGGAGGGCCCTCAACGGGCACAGATACGCAGTATTTT.

This clonotype was picked up many times. The gene calls are TRBV7-2 and TRBJ2-6, with D tentatively TRBD2 (6 bases). V gave up 8 bases and J gave up 2 bases, with 10 bases separating them. The CDR3 covers 14 residues. Germline CDR1 is SGHTA and CDR2 is FQGNSA. This chain's CDR3 is CASVREAGANVLTF. CDR3 in DNA: TGTGCCAGCGTCAGGGAGGCTGGGGCCAACGTCCTGACTTTC.

On this clonotype itself: One end of the junction is discordant with germline, which a read error may explain. This sequence joins TRBV27 and TRBJ1-3; D unclear. CDR3 length: 15 residues. Per germline, CDR1 MNHEY and CDR2 SMNVEV (reference sequence). As DNA, the CDR3 is TGTGCCAGCAGCCCTACCTCCACGTTACTGGACTGGCCCACCTTT. It is translated as CASSPTSTLLDWPTF.

The chain has TRBV2 and TRBJ2-7; a possible D gene is TRBD1 (5 bases). V was clipped by 6 bases and J by 2 bases, with 8 bases between them. The CDR3 has 12 amino acids. Germline V gene data show CDR1 as SNHLY and CDR2 as FYNNEI. CDR3 sequence: CASRRQPYEQYF. The CDR3 nucleotides are TGTGCCAGCAGGAGACAGCCCTACGAGCAGTACTTC.

This chain links TRBV6-6 with TRBJ1-4, with a tentative D call TRBD1 (6 bases). Trimming took 6 bases from V and 12 from J, leaving 14 bases between them. The CDR3 extends over 12 amino acids. Germline lookup yields CDR1 MNHNY and CDR2 SVGAGI (reference sequence). This CDR3 reads CASRNKGGQLFF. The CDR3 coding sequence is TGTGCCAGCAGGAACAAAGGGGGGCAACTGTTTTTT.

The table lists this clonotype with many counts. The chain recombines TRBV11-3 with TRBJ2-6; no clear D gene. This CDR3 contains 13 residues. CDR1 SGHNT and CDR2 YENEEA come from the germline V gene. V gave up 5 bases and J gave up 4 bases, with 6 bases separating them. The CDR3 region is CASSPQGANVLTF. The CDR3 nucleotides read TGTGCCAGCAGCCCCCAGGGGGCCAACGTCCTGACTTTC.

This clonotype was seen repeatedly, ten times or more. V usage is TRBV3-1 and J usage is TRBJ2-7; D gene unclear. V gave up 5 bases and J gave up 0 bases, with 2 bases separating them. The CDR3 spans 11 residues. Germline CDR1 reads LGHDT; CDR2 reads YNNKEL (reference sequence). For the CDR3, the DNA is TGTGCCAGCAGCTACTCCTACGAGCAGTACTTC. Translation: CASSYSYEQYF.

The chain uses TRBV12-3 or TRBV12-4 and TRBJ2-7; D possibly corresponds to TRBD1 (6 bases). The CDR3 extends over 13 amino acids. The ends were cut back, 6 bases at V and 6 bases at J, with 15 bases in the middle. In DNA, the CDR3 is TGTGCCAGCAGATCCGTAGTAGGGGGCGAGCAGTACTTC. This translates into CASRSVVGGEQYF.

This clonotype was recorded at least ten times. The rearrangement uses TRBV7-3 and TRBJ2-1; 10 nucleotides agree with TRBD2. J gave up 0 bases and V 0 bases, and 11 bases lay outside the gene matches. The length of the CDR3 is 20 residues. Germline V gene data show CDR1 as SGHTA and CDR2 as FQGTGA. CDR3 region: CASSLTSGLAGASSYNEQFF. DNA for the CDR3: TGTGCCAGCAGCTTAACCTCCGGGCTAGCGGGAGCGAGCTCCTACAATGAGCAGTTCTTC.

This clonotype was detected only a few times. The chain carries TRBV5-5 and TRBJ2-1; 7 bases match TRBD1. The ends lost 2 bases at V and 15 bases at J; junction bases unmatched: 8. This CDR3 has 12 residues. CDR1 and CDR2 (germline): SGHKS, YYEKEE (reference sequence). The CDR3 region is CASSFPRQGAFF. In nucleotides, the CDR3 is TGTGCCAGCAGCTTTCCTCGACAGGGTGCGTTCTTC.

There are many counts of this clonotype. The gene calls are TRBV5-4 and TRBJ2-7; no definite D call. The length of the CDR3 is 14 residues. CDR1 SGHNT and CDR2 YYREEE come from the germline V gene (reference sequence). V lost 0 bases to trimming and J lost 4 bases, with 11 bases between them. The CDR3 coding sequence is TGTGCCAGCAGCTTGGATGCGACAACTTACGAGCAGTACTTC. Its protein product is CASSLDATTYEQYF.

This clonotype has ten or more counts. The CDR3 DNA follows: TGTGCCAGTTGGGATTGGACTAGCGGGGTCGGTGTAGAGACCCAGTACTTC. It codes for CASWDWTSGVGVETQYF. The chain has TRBV2 and TRBJ2-5, with TRBD2 matching over 12 bases. With 9 bases clipped from V and 4 bases from J, the junction kept 15 bases outside the gene matches. Germline CDR1 SNHLY, CDR2 FYNNEI. The CDR3 contains 17 residues.

This chain connects TRBV7-9 to TRBJ2-1, with a weak D call TRBD1 (5 bases). Looked up from germline, CDR1 is SEHNR and CDR2 is FQNEAQ (reference sequence). V shed 3 bases and J shed 0 bases, with 12 bases lying between them. The CDR3 extends over 16 amino acids. The CDR3 spells CASSFVNRSSYNEQFF. The CDR3 region has the DNA TGTGCCAGCAGCTTTGTTAACAGGAGCTCCTACAATGAGCAGTTCTTC.

The table lists this clonotype with many counts. This chain links TRBV28 with TRBJ2-7, with 10 bases lining up with TRBD1. Per germline, CDR1 MDHEN and CDR2 SYDVKM. V was clipped by 6 bases and J by 5 bases; unmatched bases: 7. The CDR3 spans 14 residues. CDR3 amino acids: CASRPGTGAHEQYF. The CDR3 bases are TGTGCCAGCAGACCCGGGACAGGGGCCCACGAGCAGTACTTC.